This entry concerns a single TCR beta chain. Its matching antigen is unknown. Using its own MiXCR run on the 5' RACE reads, TCRdb lists one record per CDR3 protein. Of tens of thousands of distinct CDR3 sequences detected, roughly an eighth appear once; the ten largest clones hold about 25%. The data belong to a study of T-cell memory formation after mild COVID-19. Points from the study as a whole: Confirmation of SARS-CoV-2 specificity was lacking for second-wave clones peaking day 37. Pre-infection memory showed some responding clones, and this suggested that cross-reactive memory joined. Clones contracting over day 15 to 85 were CD4/CD8 balanced, with later expanders leaning CD4+. Clones that contracted clustered mainly in CM and EM if CD4+ and in EMRA if CD8+.

Trimming pared 5 bases from V and 11 bases from J, leaving 16 bases between. The germline CDR1 and CDR2 sequences are LNHNV and YYDKDF (reference sequence). The CDR3 totals 13 residues. The V call is TRBV15, the J call TRBJ2-1; a possible D gene is TRBD2 (6 bases). This TCR was sampled from an adult woman who had mild COVID-19 (a few samples of this study predate the infection). Cell type and time point are not known. What was sequenced was PBMCs or a T cell subset sorted from them (not recorded which). CDR3 nucleotide sequence: TGTGCCACCAGCCCTAAGTCGCGCGGGAAGCAGTTCTTC. Translating it yields CATSPKSRGKQFF.